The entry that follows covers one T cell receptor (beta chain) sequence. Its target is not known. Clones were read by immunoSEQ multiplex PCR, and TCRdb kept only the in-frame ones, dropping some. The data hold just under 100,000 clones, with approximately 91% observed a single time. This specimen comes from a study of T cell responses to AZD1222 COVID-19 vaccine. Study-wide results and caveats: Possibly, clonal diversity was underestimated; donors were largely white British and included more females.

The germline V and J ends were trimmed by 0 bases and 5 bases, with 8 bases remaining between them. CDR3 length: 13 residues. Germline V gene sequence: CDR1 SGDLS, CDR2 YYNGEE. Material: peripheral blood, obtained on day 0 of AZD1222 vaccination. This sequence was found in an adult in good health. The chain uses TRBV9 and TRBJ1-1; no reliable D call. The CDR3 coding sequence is TGTGCCAGCAGCGTAGCCCCTCTTACTGAAGCTTTCTTT. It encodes CASSVAPLTEAFF.